The 16 T cell receptor beta chains below were found in one sample sequenced in a study of T cells in Graves' hyperthyroidism and ophthalmopathy. TCR beta CDR3 sequences were amplified from RNA transcripts. In the first-round RT-PCR of the TCR CDR3, the HTBI primer set was used. TCRdb redid the calling of the multiplex PCR reads with MiXCR, one entry per CDR3 protein. In the table there are over 150,000 distinct CDR3 sequences, less than 20% of which are singletons. The sample consisted of blood. The receptor source for this set is a woman aged 50 to 60 with Graves' hyperthyroidism.

This clonotype was seen many times. The chain couples TRBV28 to TRBJ2-7; D not certain. The V gene's germline CDR1 is MDHEN and CDR2 SYDVKM. This CDR3 region has 18 residues. Trimming shortened V by 4 bases and J by 6 bases, and 28 bases separated the two germline ends. The CDR3, as DNA: TGTGCCAGCAGTTACCCCCTGCCGGCGGAAAAAATAACCTGCGAGCAGTACTTC. Protein product: CASSYPLPAEKITCEQYF.

This clonotype was found a few times. CDR3 DNA: TGTGCCATCAGGTCAAGTTGGGGGGCGACTGAAGCTTTCTTT. Translating gives CAIRSSWGATEAFF. The chain carries TRBV10-3 and TRBJ1-1; the D gene is possibly TRBD1 (6 bases). CDR1 and CDR2 from the germline V gene are ENHRY and SYGVKD. Trimming stripped 6 bases from V and 5 bases from J, with 16 bases between. This CDR3 is 14 amino acids long.

This clonotype was observed many times. The chain couples TRBV3-1 to TRBJ2-1; 7 bases are shared with TRBD2. CDR3 length: 15 residues. Germline CDR1 reads LGHDT; CDR2 reads YNNKEL (reference sequence). V lost 6 bases to trimming and J lost 1 base; unmatched junction nucleotides: 6. The CDR3 nucleotides are TGTGCCAGCAGGAGTCGCGGGAGTTCCTACAATGAGCAGTTCTTC. As protein: CASRSRGSSYNEQFF.

This clonotype has a count of ten or more. The chain uses TRBV27 and TRBJ1-5; D unresolved. Germline assignment: CDR1 MNHEY and CDR2 SMNVEV (reference sequence). Trimming cost V 6 bases and J 0 bases, with 3 bases left between them. This CDR3 contains 12 residues. This chain's CDR3 is CASSHSNQPQHF. The CDR3 DNA reads TGTGCCAGCAGCCATAGCAATCAGCCCCAGCATTTT.

The chain links TRBV4-2 to TRBJ1-5, with no clear D. Trimming removed 0 bases from V and 7 bases from J, with 7 bases in between. The CDR3 covers 13 residues. Germline V lookup: CDR1 LGHNA, CDR2 YNFKEQ. CDR3 DNA sequence: TGTGCCAGCAGCCAAGATAACAACCAGCCCCAGCATTTT. It specifies CASSQDNNQPQHF.

V and J are TRBV11-2 and TRBJ2-7; 9 positions match TRBD1. Germline V lookup: CDR1 SGHAT, CDR2 FQNNGV. J was trimmed by 7 bases and V by 6 bases; bases with no gene match: 4. The CDR3 has 12 amino acids. Written as DNA, the CDR3 is TGTGCCAGCAGACAGGGGGCGCGAGAGCAGTACTTC. Protein: CASRQGAREQYF.

This clonotype was observed a handful of times. V gene TRBV7-9 combines with J gene TRBJ2-5, with 8 positions matching TRBD1. CDR3 length equals 15 residues. Trimming cost V 5 bases and J 4 bases; bases outside gene matches: 9. The germline CDR1 and CDR2 sequences are SEHNR and FQNEAQ (reference sequence). DNA of the CDR3: TGTGCCAGCAGCCTAAACTCAGGGGGCGGAGAGACCCAGTACTTC. Protein: CASSLNSGGGETQYF.

The table lists this clonotype with many counts. This sequence joins TRBV6-1 and TRBJ2-1, with D hard to call. CDR3 length equals 14 residues. CDR1 is MNHNS and CDR2 is SASEGT in the germline V gene. The ends were cut back, 5 bases at V and 7 bases at J, with 15 bases in the middle. Here the CDR3 reads CASSPNRLGNEQFF. DNA of the CDR3: TGTGCCAGCAGTCCTAACCGACTTGGAAATGAGCAGTTCTTC.

This chain connects TRBV20-1 to TRBJ1-6; perhaps TRBD1 as D (5 bases). V was shortened by 6 bases and J by 10 bases, with 25 bases between the two germline ends. This CDR3 spans 16 amino acids. Germline-derived CDR1 and CDR2 are DFQATT and SNEGSKA (reference sequence). CDR3 amino acids: CSASRGRVGVGSPLHF. CDR3 in DNA: TGCAGTGCATCTAGAGGGCGAGTAGGGGTTGGCTCACCCCTCCACTTT.

At least ten counts were recorded for this clonotype. V gene TRBV20-1 combines with J gene TRBJ1-6; possibly TRBD1 for D (6 bases). With 3 bases removed from V and 9 bases from J, the gap between germline ends came to 24 bases. This CDR3 has 17 residues. CDR1 and CDR2 from the germline V gene are DFQATT and SNEGSKA (reference sequence). The CDR3 loop is CSASSARGISGGSPLHF. Written as DNA, the CDR3 is TGCAGTGCTAGCTCGGCCAGGGGAATTTCGGGTGGTTCACCCCTCCACTTT.

This clonotype has at least ten counts. The chain is built from TRBV20-1 and TRBJ2-1; no clear D gene. The V end lost 6 bases, the J end lost 7 bases, and 10 bases lay between the germline ends. Germline assignment: CDR1 DFQATT and CDR2 SNEGSKA (reference sequence). This CDR3 has 11 residues. The CDR3 region is CSASRRNEQFF. The CDR3 DNA is TGCAGTGCATCCAGACGGAATGAGCAGTTCTTC.

This clonotype was recorded many times. J is TRBJ2-3 and V is TRBV3-1, with TRBD2 matching 7 bases. Germline CDR1 is LGHDT and CDR2 is YNNKEL (reference sequence). Trimming took 0 bases from V and 2 from J; bases not matched to a gene: 8. The CDR3 length is 17 residues. CDR3 residues: CASSQDVPGGYTDTQYF. The CDR3 bases are TGTGCCAGCAGCCAAGATGTCCCGGGAGGCTACACAGATACGCAGTATTTT.

A remark on this clonotype: Possible read error: a much larger clone is one base away. The chain joins TRBV27 to TRBJ2-3; D remains unclear. V was shortened by 7 bases and J by 6 bases, with 20 bases between the two germline ends. CDR3 size: 15 residues. The V gene's germline CDR1 is MNHEY and CDR2 SMNVEV (reference sequence). The chain's CDR3 is CASTSKTGTADTQYF. The CDR3 DNA is TGTGCCAGCACCAGTAAGACTGGCACTGCGGATACGCAGTATTTT.

This clonotype was detected only a few times. The chain combines TRBV14 with TRBJ2-1; D is possibly TRBD2 (5 bases). This CDR3 is built from 15 residues. V was trimmed by 1 base and J by 2 bases, leaving 9 bases between them. Germline loops: CDR1 SGHDN, CDR2 FVKESK. CDR3 nucleotide sequence: TGTGCCAGCAGCCAAGCGAGCGGCCCCTACAATGAGCAGTTCTTC. It translates to CASSQASGPYNEQFF.

This clonotype has ten or more counts. Germline and junction disagree at one end, which may indicate a read error. The J gene is TRBJ2-5, the V gene TRBV13; D unresolved. Germline values: CDR1 PRHDT, CDR2 FYEKMQ (reference sequence). The CDR3 sequence is 14 residues long. The CDR3 region is CASSLSLYQETQYF. The CDR3 coding sequence is TGTGCCAGCAGCTTAAGTCTATATCAAGAGACCCAATACTTC.

This clonotype was recorded at least ten times. The chain carries TRBV12-3 or TRBV12-4 and TRBJ1-1, with D hard to call. This CDR3 is 16 amino acids long. V was pared by 5 bases and J by 3 bases, with 19 bases between. DNA of the CDR3: TGTGCCAGCAGTAACTTTGGACGATCGCTGGACACTGAAGCTTTCTTT. Amino acid sequence: CASSNFGRSLDTEAFF.